The rows below give T cell receptor beta chains drawn from one sample of a study of blood T cells in healthy people across ages. TCRdb ran MiXCR on the 5' RACE reads and lists one entry per CDR3 protein. The sample gives some 920,000 distinct CDR3 sequences, roughly 50% of which show up once; 20% to 25% is in the top ten. Sequenced material: blood. All receptors come from a woman aged 60 to 75 in good health. Each CDR3 is given with its conserved first and last residue.

V gene	J gene	CDR3 protein
TRBV5-1	TRBJ2-7	CAGSPDSGRHGEQYF
TRBV10-2	TRBJ2-5	CASSQAGHQETQYF
TRBV7-8	TRBJ2-1	CASSLGLAATSDSGFF
TRBV30	TRBJ2-3	CAWSTSGRLADTQYF
TRBV7-2	TRBJ2-3	CASSRFSTDTQYF
TRBV29-1	TRBJ2-3	CSVEGSLSTQYF
TRBV20-1	TRBJ2-7	CSARDFQVPYEQYF
TRBV6-2/TRBV6-3	TRBJ2-1	CASSRTGTSYNEQFF
TRBV28	TRBJ2-7	CASTYTGQGVQYF
TRBV29-1	TRBJ2-7	CSVEEYPMYEQYF
TRBV27	TRBJ2-7	CASSLTSGALYEQYF
TRBV7-2	TRBJ2-5	CASSSASGRETQYF
TRBV11-1	TRBJ1-2	CASSFPGYGYTF
TRBV7-9	TRBJ1-5	CASSLWDQPQHF
TRBV7-9	TRBJ1-4	CASSLTGTDNEKLFF
TRBV6-2/TRBV6-3	TRBJ2-1	CAVSAYNEQFF
TRBV2	TRBJ1-2	CASRRRDRLYGYTF
TRBV20-1	.	CSARVYGRVQETQYF
TRBV6-5	TRBJ1-2	CASSRYRSGYTF
TRBV7-9	TRBJ2-1	CASSQLDGLKNSYNEQFF
TRBV7-2	TRBJ2-4	CASSLLAETSKNIQYF
TRBV20-1	TRBJ1-2	CSAEASSNYGYTF
TRBV29-1	TRBJ2-7	CSVYLFGSYEQYF
TRBV7-2	TRBJ2-5	CASSLGPEQIETQYF
TRBV10-3	TRBJ2-3	CAISEPRGDSTSTDTQYF
TRBV4-1	TRBJ2-3	CASSQGGEGLANGREAQYF
TRBV21-1	.	CASSRDTYLDEQYF
TRBV18	TRBJ2-6	CASSGTNLLSGANVLTF
TRBV20-1	TRBJ2-1	CSAITGQGADEQFF
TRBV5-4	TRBJ2-1	CASSRGGSGRALSEQFF
TRBV24-1	TRBJ2-5	CATRRGNEQYF
TRBV20-1	TRBJ2-1	CSASPWGRGRDNEQFF
TRBV7-2	TRBJ2-7	CASSLREPGQGISYEQYF
TRBV20-1	TRBJ2-1	CSATSGMNEQFF
TRBV7-9	TRBJ2-2	CASSSRGWTGELFF
TRBV4-2	TRBJ2-3	CASSPLNSGTGADTQYF
TRBV6-2/TRBV6-3	TRBJ2-3	CASRPSGRARTDTQYF
TRBV28	TRBJ2-4	CASSPQGAKGIQYF
TRBV4-2	TRBJ1-2	CASMDSGTRNYGYTF
TRBV6-2/TRBV6-3	TRBJ2-1	CASSTFGYSYNEQFF
TRBV29-1	TRBJ1-1	CSVRGWGQRSTEAFF
TRBV28	TRBJ1-1	CASMNDLLEAFF
TRBV4-3	TRBJ1-2	CASSGRSGGYTF
TRBV3-1	TRBJ2-1	CASSQEWGTEQFF
TRBV29-1	TRBJ1-1	CSVEEDAGATEAFF
TRBV27	TRBJ2-7	CASSVSGLWREQYF
TRBV4-1	TRBJ2-5	CASSFRKQQYF
TRBV5-5	.	CASSLRLAGVDEQYF
TRBV2	TRBJ1-6	CASNAEAGVHSPLHF
TRBV6-5	TRBJ2-3	CASSYRRVSTDTQYF
TRBV2	TRBJ2-7	CASKGDFAIYEQYF
TRBV28	TRBJ2-5	CASSTRGEALRETQYF
TRBV3-1	TRBJ2-1	CASSPRTPQSSYNEQFF